These T cell receptor beta chains were read from a single sample in a study of blood T cell repertoires in COVID-19. Using immunoSEQ multiplex PCR, the repertoire was profiled, and TCRdb retains in-frame clones only, with some absent. The sample has a few hundred thousand clones, approximately 88% seen once. The sequenced sample was peripheral blood. These receptors originate from a man aged 40-49 years with acute or convalescent COVID-19. Each CDR3 is given without its conserved first and last residue.

j_gene: TRBJ1-4; len: 12; v_gene: TRBV27; CDR3aa: ASSLVIGSEKLF
j_gene: TRBJ1-5; len: 11; v_gene: TRBV21-1; CDR3aa: ASNPQASVWVH
j_gene: TRBJ1-4; len: 14; v_gene: TRBV3-1/TRBV3-2; CDR3aa: ASSQASPDGNEKLF
j_gene: TRBJ1-4; len: 15; v_gene: TRBV25-1; CDR3aa: ASSGRDRTTTNEKLF
j_gene: TRBJ1-4; len: 11; v_gene: TRBV27; CDR3aa: ASSFRRNEKLF
j_gene: TRBJ1-6; len: 16; v_gene: TRBV28; CDR3aa: ASRPSRMKQGRNSPLH
j_gene: TRBJ1-2; len: 9; v_gene: TRBV10-3; CDR3aa: AISQGEGYT
j_gene: TRBJ1-1; len: 13; v_gene: TRBV18; CDR3aa: ASSRDTQGAGEAF
j_gene: TRBJ2-2; len: 14; v_gene: TRBV6-6; CDR3aa: ASTPNRGRITGELF
j_gene: TRBJ2-2; len: 12; v_gene: TRBV19; CDR3aa: ASSRRERAGELF
j_gene: TRBJ1-2; len: 15; v_gene: TRBV5-8; CDR3aa: ASSLVSGDIPWYGYT
j_gene: TRBJ1-1; len: 11; v_gene: TRBV12-3/TRBV12-4; CDR3aa: ASSLSGVAEAF
j_gene: TRBJ2-5; len: 12; v_gene: TRBV11-3; CDR3aa: ASSLRLAGETQY
j_gene: TRBJ1-5; len: 13; v_gene: TRBV5-8; CDR3aa: ASSFQGSSNQPQH
j_gene: TRBJ2-1; len: 13; v_gene: TRBV9; CDR3aa: ASSVGRNHGNEQF
j_gene: TRBJ2-1; len: 15; v_gene: TRBV19; CDR3aa: ASSAAFGRGAYNEQF
j_gene: TRBJ1-2; len: 12; v_gene: TRBV5-6; CDR3aa: ASSQIPNRVGYT
j_gene: TRBJ2-1; len: 13; v_gene: TRBV27; CDR3aa: ASSWTASAYNEQF
j_gene: TRBJ1-4; len: 12; v_gene: TRBV21-1; CDR3aa: ASSKHARHEKLF
j_gene: TRBJ2-5; len: 10; v_gene: TRBV29-1; CDR3aa: SVGDYQETQY
j_gene: TRBJ1-1; len: 11; v_gene: TRBV30; CDR3aa: AWSKGVHTEAF
j_gene: TRBJ2-5; len: 15; v_gene: TRBV3-1/TRBV3-2; CDR3aa: ASSQTWMGGQGATQY
j_gene: TRBJ1-2; len: 13; v_gene: TRBV7-9; CDR3aa: ASSFAGLSNYGYT
j_gene: TRBJ1-1; len: 14; v_gene: TRBV7-3; CDR3aa: ASSLGRWAMNTEAF
j_gene: TRBJ2-7; len: 13; v_gene: TRBV19; CDR3aa: ASCPGGQGTNEQY
j_gene: TRBJ2-2; len: 13; v_gene: TRBV4-1; CDR3aa: ASRQTGVRTGELF
j_gene: TRBJ1-2; len: 11; v_gene: TRBV2; CDR3aa: ASSAGTGYGYT
j_gene: TRBJ2-7; len: 13; v_gene: TRBV9; CDR3aa: ASSVRPADNYEQY
j_gene: TRBJ1-5; len: 15; v_gene: TRBV28; CDR3aa: ASSNLQTGGRNQPQH
j_gene: TRBJ2-3; len: 16; v_gene: TRBV4-2; CDR3aa: ASSNGLAGGPSTDTQY
j_gene: TRBJ1-6; len: 13; v_gene: TRBV28; CDR3aa: ASSSGTGDNSPLH
j_gene: TRBJ2-3; len: 13; v_gene: TRBV9; CDR3aa: ASSIEAGGTDTQY